One T cell receptor beta chain is described in this entry. The data derive from a study of blood T cell repertoires in COVID-19. Study as a whole: Cohort 3 recovered donors had two negative PCRs, clearance, or symptom resolution.

J was trimmed by 7 bases and V by 4 bases; bases with no gene match: 9. Germline V gene sequence: CDR1 KGHSY, CDR2 FQNENV. This CDR3 is built from 15 residues. As handled by the study authors: Cell counts per sample came from amplifying reference gene primers. Sequencing was performed with immunoSEQ multiplex PCR; in TCRdb, only in-frame clones are kept and a portion is missing. V and J calls and clone size follow that table, whereas D and trimming were derived from the DNA. The data show 350,000 to 400,000 clones, about 87% seen once. The clonotype comes from a man aged 40-49 years in a cohort exposed to, infected with or recovered from COVID-19 (not recorded which). The chain couples TRBV16 to TRBJ1-5; 8 nucleotides match TRBD1. Source material: PBMCs or T cells enriched from blood (not recorded which). CDR3 in DNA: TGTGCCAGCAGCCCCGGCGGGACAGGAGAGCAGCCCCAGCATTTT. It encodes CASSPGGTGEQPQHF.